This is a list of T cell receptor beta chains from one sample in a study of OX40 agonist ivuxolimab in advanced cancers. Sequencing was performed with immunoSEQ multiplex PCR; in TCRdb, only in-frame clones are kept and a portion is missing. Among around 70,000 clones listed, roughly 87% were seen once. This material consisted of CD4+ or CD8+ T cells sorted from blood, taken in a trial of the OX40 agonist ivuxolimab. Receptors originate from an adult with an advanced solid tumor such as melanoma, head and neck, liver or kidney cancer. The CDR3 runs from the conserved cysteine through the conserved F or W. A D gene is named only where the DNA matches it firmly. Some rows have no size entry. The others give once, few or many, or a class for an expanded clone.

clone_size d_call j_call v_call cdr3_aa cdr3_nt
NA TRBD2 TRBJ2-1 TRBV5-4 CASSIASGNNEQFF TGTGCCAGCAGTATCGCTAGCGGGAACAATGAGCAGTTCTTC
NA NA TRBJ1-1 TRBV19 CASRDGQLMNTEAFF TGTGCCAGTAGGGACGGACAGTTGATGAACACTGAAGCTTTCTTT
NA TRBD1 TRBJ1-5 TRBV6-1 CASSEPTGGFGNQPQHF TGTGCCAGCAGTGAACCGACAGGGGGCTTTGGCAATCAGCCCCAGCATTTT
NA NA TRBJ1-1 TRBV5-1 CASSPTGTNTEAFF TGCGCCAGCAGCCCTACAGGGACGAACACTGAAGCTTTCTTT
NA TRBD1 TRBJ1-1 TRBV4-2 CASSQDPDRGSFF TGTGCCAGCAGCCAAGACCCGGACAGGGGTTCGTTCTTT
NA TRBD2 TRBJ2-1 TRBV7-2 CASSKAGGFNEQFF TGTGCCAGCAGCAAAGCGGGAGGTTTCAATGAGCAGTTCTTC
NA NA TRBJ1-1 TRBV19 CASSKPGRTNTEAFF TGTGCCAGTAGTAAACCGGGACGGACGAACACTGAAGCTTTCTTT
NA NA TRBJ1-3 TRBV23-1 CASSQSARISGNTIYF TGCGCCAGCAGTCAATCAGCCCGAATCTCTGGAAACACCATATATTTT
NA NA TRBJ1-1 TRBV6-1 CASRPQELRNTEAFF TGTGCCAGCAGGCCACAGGAGCTTAGGAACACTGAAGCTTTCTTT
NA TRBD2 TRBJ2-7 TRBV4-1 CASSHQGAGFEQYF TGCGCCAGCAGCCATCAGGGAGCGGGGTTCGAGCAGTACTTC
once NA TRBJ1-5 TRBV6-5 CASSTDRFNQPQHF TGTGCCAGCAGTACCGACAGGTTCAATCAGCCCCAGCATTTT
NA NA TRBJ2-1 TRBV7-8 CASSLGGERQFF TGTGCCAGCAGCTTAGGAGGTGAACGGCAGTTCTTC
NA TRBD2 TRBJ2-3 TRBV9 CASSVALAGVGGTDTQYF TGTGCCAGCAGCGTAGCACTAGCGGGAGTGGGGGGAACAGATACGCAGTATTTT
NA TRBD1 TRBJ1-1 TRBV5-1 CASSKGQGGTEAFF TGCGCCAGCAGCAAGGGACAGGGTGGAACTGAAGCTTTCTTT
NA TRBD1 TRBJ1-5 TRBV19 CASFPGQGNGNQPQHF TGTGCCAGTTTCCCGGGACAGGGTAACGGGAATCAGCCCCAGCATTTT
NA TRBD1 TRBJ1-2 TRBV27 CASRGTGTDYGYTF TGTGCCAGCAGGGGGACAGGAACCGACTATGGCTACACCTTC
NA NA TRBJ2-7 TRBV5-1 CASSLEGHSYEQYF TGCGCCAGCAGCTTGGAGGGACATTCCTACGAGCAGTACTTC
NA NA TRBJ1-1 TRBV11-2 CASSLRGDEAFF TGTGCCAGCAGCCTTAGGGGGGATGAAGCTTTCTTT
NA NA TRBJ2-5 TRBV5-6 CASSLWIQETQYF TGTGCCAGCAGCTTGTGGATACAAGAGACCCAGTACTTC
NA NA TRBJ2-2 TRBV29-1 CSVEASGTPNTGELFF TGCAGCGTTGAAGCCTCCGGGACCCCGAACACCGGGGAGCTGTTTTTT
NA NA TRBJ2-6 TRBV18 CASSPFESGANVLTF TGTGCCAGCTCACCCTTTGAGTCTGGGGCCAACGTCCTGACTTTC
NA TRBD1 TRBJ1-2 TRBV7-2 CASSNDRGQNGYTF TGTGCCAGCAGCAATGACAGGGGGCAGAACGGCTACACCTTC
NA TRBD2 TRBJ2-7 TRBV7-7 CASSLGPLGSGGAYEQYF TGTGCCAGCAGCTTAGGGCCGCTCGGCAGCGGGGGGGCCTACGAGCAGTACTTC
NA NA TRBJ2-4 TRBV29-1 CSATLGEIAKNIQYF TGCAGCGCCACCTTAGGTGAGATAGCCAAAAACATTCAGTACTTC
NA NA TRBJ2-3 TRBV4-3 CASSQDRDTQYF TGCGCCAGCAGCCAAGATCGAGATACGCAGTATTTT
NA TRBD1 TRBJ2-7 TRBV2 CASSEAGQGAYEQYF TGTGCCAGCAGTGAAGCGGGACAGGGGGCCTACGAGCAGTACTTC
NA NA TRBJ1-1 TRBV7-7 CASSRDGDTEAFF TGTGCCAGCAGCCGGGACGGGGACACTGAAGCTTTCTTT
NA NA TRBJ1-5 TRBV27 CASSTQGRQPQHF TGTGCCAGCAGTACACAGGGTCGTCAGCCCCAGCATTTT
few NA TRBJ2-3 TRBV7-3 CASSPRYDGDTQYF TGTGCCAGCAGCCCCCGGTATGATGGAGATACGCAGTATTTT
NA TRBD1 TRBJ1-2 TRBV6-1 CASSQTGNYGYTF TGTGCCAGCAGCCAGACAGGGAACTATGGCTACACCTTC
medium-sized NA TRBJ1-3 TRBV19 CASGIVQFSGNTIYF TGTGCCAGTGGTATCGTGCAGTTTTCTGGAAACACCATATATTTT
once TRBD1 TRBJ1-2 TRBV7-2 CASSPRDRGEGGYTF TGTGCCAGCAGCCCCCGGGACAGGGGAGAGGGAGGCTACACCTTC
NA NA TRBJ1-2 TRBV6-5 CASSPGVGVYGYTF TGTGCCAGCAGCCCCGGGGTCGGGGTTTATGGCTACACCTTC
NA NA TRBJ1-1 TRBV15 CATSRDFTIEAFF TGTGCCACCAGCAGAGATTTTACGATTGAAGCTTTCTTT
NA NA TRBJ2-7 TRBV7-2 CASSLDSDEQYF TGTGCCAGCAGCTTAGACTCAGACGAGCAGTACTTC
NA NA TRBJ2-7 TRBV30 CAWGPFLGEQYF TGTGCCTGGGGACCTTTTTTGGGCGAGCAGTACTTC